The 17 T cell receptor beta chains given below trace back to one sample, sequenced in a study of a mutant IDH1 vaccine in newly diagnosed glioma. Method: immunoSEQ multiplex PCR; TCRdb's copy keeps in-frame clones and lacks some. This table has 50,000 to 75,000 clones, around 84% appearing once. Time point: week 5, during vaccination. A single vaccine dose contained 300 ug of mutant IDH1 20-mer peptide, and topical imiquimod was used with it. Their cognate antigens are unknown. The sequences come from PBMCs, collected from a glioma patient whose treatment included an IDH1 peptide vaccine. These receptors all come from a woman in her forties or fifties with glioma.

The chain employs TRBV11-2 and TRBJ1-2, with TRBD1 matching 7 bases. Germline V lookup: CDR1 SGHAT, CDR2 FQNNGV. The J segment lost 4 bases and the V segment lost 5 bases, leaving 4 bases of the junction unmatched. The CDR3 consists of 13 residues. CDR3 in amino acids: CASSIGQAYGYTF. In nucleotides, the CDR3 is TGTGCCAGCAGCATCGGACAGGCCTATGGCTACACCTTC.

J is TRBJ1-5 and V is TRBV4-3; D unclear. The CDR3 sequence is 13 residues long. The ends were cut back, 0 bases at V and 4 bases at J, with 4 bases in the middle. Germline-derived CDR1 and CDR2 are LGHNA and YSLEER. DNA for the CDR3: TGCGCCAGCAGCCAAGATGATAATCAGCCCCAGCATTTT. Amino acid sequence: CASSQDDNQPQHF.

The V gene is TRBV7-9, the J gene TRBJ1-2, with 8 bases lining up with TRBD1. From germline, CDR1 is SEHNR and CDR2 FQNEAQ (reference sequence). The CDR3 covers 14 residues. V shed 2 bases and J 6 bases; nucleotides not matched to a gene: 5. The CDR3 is CASSLLDRAHGYTF. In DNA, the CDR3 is TGTGCCAGCAGCTTATTGGACAGGGCCCATGGCTACACCTTC.

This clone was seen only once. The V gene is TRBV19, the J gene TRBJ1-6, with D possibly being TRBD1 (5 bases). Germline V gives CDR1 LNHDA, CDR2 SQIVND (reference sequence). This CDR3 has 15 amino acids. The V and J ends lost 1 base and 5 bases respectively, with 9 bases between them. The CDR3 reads CASSIGGFDNSPLHF. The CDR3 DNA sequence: TGTGCCAGTAGTATAGGGGGGTTCGATAATTCACCCCTCCACTTT.

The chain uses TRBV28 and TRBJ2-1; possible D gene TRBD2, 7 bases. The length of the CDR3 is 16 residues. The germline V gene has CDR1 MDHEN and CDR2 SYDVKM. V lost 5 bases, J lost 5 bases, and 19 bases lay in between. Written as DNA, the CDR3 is TGTGCCAGCAGTGTCTTAAGGGGGGGGGTTCACAATGAGCAGTTCTTC. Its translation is CASSVLRGGVHNEQFF. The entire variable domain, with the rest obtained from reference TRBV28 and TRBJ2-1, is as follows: DVKVTQSSRYLVKRTGEKVFLECVQDMDHENMFWYRQDPGLGLRLIYFSYDVKMKEKGDIPEGYSVSREKKERFSLILESASTNQTSMYLCASSVLRGGVHNEQFFGPGTRLTVL.

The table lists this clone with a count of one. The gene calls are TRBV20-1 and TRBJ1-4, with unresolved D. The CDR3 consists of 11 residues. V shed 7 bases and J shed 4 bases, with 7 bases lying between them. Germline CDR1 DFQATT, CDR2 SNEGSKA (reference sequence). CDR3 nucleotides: TGCAGTGTGTCTGATAATGAAAAACTGTTTTTT. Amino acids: CSVSDNEKLFF.

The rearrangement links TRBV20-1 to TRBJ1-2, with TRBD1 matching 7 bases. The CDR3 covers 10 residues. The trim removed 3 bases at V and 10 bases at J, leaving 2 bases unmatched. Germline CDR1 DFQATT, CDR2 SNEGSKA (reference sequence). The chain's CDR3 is CSASTGDYTF. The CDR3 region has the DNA TGCAGTGCTAGTACAGGGGACTACACCTTC.

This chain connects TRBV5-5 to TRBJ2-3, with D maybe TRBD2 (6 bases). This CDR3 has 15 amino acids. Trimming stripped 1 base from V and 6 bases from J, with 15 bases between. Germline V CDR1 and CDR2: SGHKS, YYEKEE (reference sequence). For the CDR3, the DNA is TGTGCCAGCAGCTTGACGGGAGCCCCGGGGGATACGCAGTATTTT. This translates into CASSLTGAPGDTQYF. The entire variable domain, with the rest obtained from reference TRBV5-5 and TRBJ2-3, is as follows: DAGVTQSPTHLIKTRGQQVTLRCSPISGHKSVSWYQQVLGQGPQFIFQYYEKEERGRGNFPDRFSARQFPNYSSELNVNALLLGDSALYLCASSLTGAPGDTQYFGPGTRLTVL.

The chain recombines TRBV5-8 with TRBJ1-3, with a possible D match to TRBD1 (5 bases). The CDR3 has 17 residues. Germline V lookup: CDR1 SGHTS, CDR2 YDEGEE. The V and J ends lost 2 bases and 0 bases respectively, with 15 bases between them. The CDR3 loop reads CASSFWEGIVSGNTIYF. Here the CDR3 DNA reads TGTGCCAGCAGCTTTTGGGAGGGGATAGTCTCTGGAAACACCATATATTTT.

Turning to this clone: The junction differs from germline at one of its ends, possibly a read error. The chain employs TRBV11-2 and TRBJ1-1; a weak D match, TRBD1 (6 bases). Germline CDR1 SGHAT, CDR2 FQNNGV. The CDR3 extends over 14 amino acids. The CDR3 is CASNLDRMGTEAFF. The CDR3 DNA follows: TGTGCCAGCAACTTAGACAGGATGGGGACTGAAGCTTTCTTT.

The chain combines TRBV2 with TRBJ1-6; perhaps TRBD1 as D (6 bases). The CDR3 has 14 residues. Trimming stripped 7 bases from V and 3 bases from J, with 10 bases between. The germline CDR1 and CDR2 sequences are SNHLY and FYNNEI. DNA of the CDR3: TGTGCCAGCATTCCGACAGGCTATAATTCACCCCTCCACTTT. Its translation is CASIPTGYNSPLHF.

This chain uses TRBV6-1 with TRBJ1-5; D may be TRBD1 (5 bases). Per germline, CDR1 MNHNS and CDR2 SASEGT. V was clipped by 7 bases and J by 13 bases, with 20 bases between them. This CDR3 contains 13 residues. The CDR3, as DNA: TGTGCCAGCACCCAGGCCAGGGCCTTGACTCAGCATTTT. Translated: CASTQARALTQHF.

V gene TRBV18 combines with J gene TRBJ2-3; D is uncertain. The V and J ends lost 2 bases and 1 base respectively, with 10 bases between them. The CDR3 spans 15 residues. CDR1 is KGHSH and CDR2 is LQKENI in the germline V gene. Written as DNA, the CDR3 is TGTGCCAGCTCACCATCAGGTGGGGGCACAGATACGCAGTATTTT. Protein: CASSPSGGGTDTQYF.

As DNA, the CDR3 is TGTGCCACCAGCAGAGGAGGACAGGGGGATGAAAAACTGTTTTTT. This encodes CATSRGGQGDEKLFF. The chain carries TRBV15 and TRBJ1-4; 10 positions agree with TRBD1. This CDR3 comprises 15 residues. CDR1 and CDR2 (germline): LNHNV, YYDKDF (reference sequence). The J segment lost 6 bases and the V segment lost 1 base, leaving 2 bases of the junction unmatched.

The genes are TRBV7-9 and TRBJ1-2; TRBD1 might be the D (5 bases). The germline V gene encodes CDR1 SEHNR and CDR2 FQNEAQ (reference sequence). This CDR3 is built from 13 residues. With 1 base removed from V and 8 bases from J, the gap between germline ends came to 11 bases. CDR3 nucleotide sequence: TGTGCCAGCAGCTTAGAGGCAGGGCGAGGCTACACCTTC. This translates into CASSLEAGRGYTF.

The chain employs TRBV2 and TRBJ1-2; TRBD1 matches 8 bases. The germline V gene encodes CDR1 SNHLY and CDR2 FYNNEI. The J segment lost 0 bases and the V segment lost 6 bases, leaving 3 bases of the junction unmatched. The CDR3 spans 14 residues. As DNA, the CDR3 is TGTGCCAGCAGCACAGGGGGGACTAACTATGGCTACACCTTC. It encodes CASSTGGTNYGYTF. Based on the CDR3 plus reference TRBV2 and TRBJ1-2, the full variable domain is EPEVTQTPSHQVTQMGQEVILRCVPISNHLYFYWYRQILGQKVEFLVSFYNNEISEKSEIFDDQFSVERPDGSNFTLKIRSTKLEDSAMYFCASSTGGTNYGYTFGSGTRLTVV.

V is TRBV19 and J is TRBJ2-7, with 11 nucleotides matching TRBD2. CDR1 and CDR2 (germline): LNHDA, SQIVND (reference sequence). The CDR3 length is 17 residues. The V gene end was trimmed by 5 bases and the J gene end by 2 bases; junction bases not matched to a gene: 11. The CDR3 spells CASSARAGTSGTYEQYF. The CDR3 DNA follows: TGTGCCAGTAGTGCACGAGCCGGGACTAGCGGCACCTACGAGCAGTACTTC. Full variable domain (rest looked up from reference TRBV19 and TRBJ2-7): DGGITQSPKYLFRKEGQNVTLSCEQNLNHDAMYWYRQDPGQGLRLIYYSQIVNDFQKGDIAEGYSVSREKKESFPLTVTSAQKNPTAFYLCASSARAGTSGTYEQYFGPGTRLTVT.